A few counts support the clone carrying this TCR beta chain. What it binds is not known. A second PCR of about 6 to 11 cycles used a sample-barcoded 5' primer and a J-beta primer mix. Template switching added a 12-random-nucleotide identifier to every cDNA molecule. TCRdb re-called the 5' RACE reads through MiXCR, storing one row per CDR3 protein. This sample carries 600,000 to 1,000,000 distinct CDR3 sequences, more than 20% of them seen once, and the ten largest clones take around 3.6%. The sample originates from a study of blood T cells in healthy people across ages. Study results and caveats: Conclusively comparing naive with antigen-experienced cells was impossible with unsorted PBMCs.

Per germline, CDR1 MGHRA and CDR2 YSYEKL. V was trimmed by 4 bases and J by 2 bases, leaving 15 bases between them. The CDR3 extends over 16 amino acids. The sample was also linked to a second study, of T cells of mothers and their children.

The V call is TRBV4-1, the J call TRBJ1-3; possible D gene TRBD1, 5 bases. This clonotype was obtained from a boy between 10 and 17 years old in good health. Source material: blood. In nucleotides, the CDR3 is TGCGCCAGCAGCCGAATTACCGGGGCAACTGGAAACACCATATATTTT. It translates to CASSRITGATGNTIYF.